These T cell receptor beta chains were read from a single sample in a study of cytomegalovirus exposure and HLA in healthy donors. Profiling relied on immunoSEQ multiplex PCR, and the TCRdb table lists in-frame clones only, not all of them. The table has 200,000 to 250,000 clones, roughly 80% seen once. The sample was PBMCs. All receptors come from a man younger than 40 in good health and CMV-seronegative. Each CDR3 is given with its conserved first and last residue. D genes are given only for firm matches. For some rows the clone size is stated as once, few or many, or as a class when expanded; others skip it.

J gene	clone size	D gene	CDR3 length	V gene	CDR3 DNA	CDR3 protein
TRBJ2-5	.	TRBD1	12	TRBV29-1	TGCAGCGTAGTCACAGGGGGAGAGACCCAGTACTTC	CSVVTGGETQYF
TRBJ2-7	.	TRBD1	14	TRBV5-8	TGTGCCAGCAGCTTGGGACAGGGGGCGTACGAGCAGTACTTC	CASSLGQGAYEQYF
TRBJ1-4	few	.	14	TRBV7-2	TGTGCCAGCAGCCCGACCACAGCTAATGAAAAACTGTTTTTT	CASSPTTANEKLFF
TRBJ2-1	.	.	15	TRBV27	TGTGCCAGCAGTACTCTCGGTGATCGGTACAATGAGCAGTTCTTC	CASSTLGDRYNEQFF
TRBJ2-7	.	TRBD2	17	TRBV11-3	TGTGCCAGCAGCCTTTACTCCCGGGGGGGATTAGGCTACGAGCAGTACTTC	CASSLYSRGGLGYEQYF
TRBJ1-6	.	TRBD1	22	TRBV7-8	TGTGCCAGCAGCTTAGCTGTCTTGTCGAGACAGGGGAAGGACTCCTATAATTCACCCCTCCACTTT	CASSLAVLSRQGKDSYNSPLHF
TRBJ2-5	few	.	13	TRBV23-1	TGCGCCAGCACCCCCCGCGGGTCGGAGACCCAGTACTTC	CASTPRGSETQYF
TRBJ2-1	.	TRBD2	15	TRBV27	TGTGCCAGCAGTTTAGCTAGCGGGGGATACAATGAGCAGTTCTTC	CASSLASGGYNEQFF
TRBJ2-5	.	TRBD1	15	TRBV4-3	TGCGCCAGCAGCCAAGATCGTACAGGGGGAGAGACCCAGTACTTC	CASSQDRTGGETQYF
TRBJ2-3	.	.	11	TRBV20-1	TGCAGTGCTAGAGACTTCGATACGCAGTATTTT	CSARDFDTQYF
TRBJ2-3	.	TRBD1	14	TRBV6-5	TGTGCCAGCAGCCCCGGGACAGGGGCAGATACGCAGTATTTT	CASSPGTGADTQYF
TRBJ1-1	once	TRBD1	15	TRBV4-2	TGTGCCAGCAGCCGACAGGGACAACGGAGGGCTGAAGCTTTCTTT	CASSRQGQRRAEAFF
TRBJ1-3	.	.	15	TRBV28	TGTGCCAGCAGTTTCGGTGCAGGGATGGGAAACACCATATATTTT	CASSFGAGMGNTIYF
TRBJ2-3	.	.	14	TRBV25-1	TGTGCCAGCAGTGATCCGAGACTCGGGGATACGCAGTATTTT	CASSDPRLGDTQYF
TRBJ1-2	.	.	12	TRBV18	TGTGCCAGCTCATCAGTGGAGAATGGCTACACCTTC	CASSSVENGYTF
TRBJ2-1	.	.	18	TRBV7-9	TGTGCCAGCAGCCCTATGGGGGCGCTCAGGGCGCCCTACAATGAGCAGTTCTTC	CASSPMGALRAPYNEQFF
TRBJ1-5	.	.	12	TRBV15	TGTGCCACCAGCCGGTCGGATCAGCCCCAGCATTTT	CATSRSDQPQHF
TRBJ2-7	.	TRBD1	13	TRBV10-1	TGCGCCAGCAGTTCCCGGGACAGCTACGAGCAGTACTTC	CASSSRDSYEQYF
TRBJ1-4	.	TRBD1	14	TRBV6-6	TGTGCCGCACGGGCGGGACAGGCTAATGAAAAACTGTTTTTT	CAARAGQANEKLFF
TRBJ1-5	.	TRBD1	15	TRBV6-6	TGTGCCACCGCGGGGGGACAGGGGGTTGTTCAGCCCCAGCATTTT	CATAGGQGVVQPQHF
TRBJ2-5	.	.	13	TRBV7-7	TGTGCTAGCAGTTCGGCGTCCGGGGAGACCCAGTACTTC	CASSSASGETQYF
TRBJ2-5	.	.	15	TRBV6-6	TGTGCCAGCAGTTACTCGGCAGGGGTCATGGAGACCCAGTACTTC	CASSYSAGVMETQYF
TRBJ2-1	.	TRBD2	16	TRBV19	TGTGCCAGTAGATCAACTAGCGGGGGGGCCTACAATGAGCAGTTCTTC	CASRSTSGGAYNEQFF
TRBJ1-1	.	.	13	TRBV18	TGTGCCAGCTCAGCAGGTGGGAACACTGAAGCTTTCTTT	CASSAGGNTEAFF
TRBJ2-1	.	.	12	TRBV7-9	TGTGCCAGCAGCTTAGCTCTCGATGAGCAGTTCTTC	CASSLALDEQFF
TRBJ1-6	.	.	17	TRBV27	TGTGCCAGCAGTTTTCAGGGGCCGGCAGGTTATAATTCACCCCTCCACTTT	CASSFQGPAGYNSPLHF
TRBJ1-6	once	TRBD1	18	TRBV4-2	TGTGCCAGCAGCCAGTCGGGACAGGACAGCTCCTATAATTCACCCCTCCACTTT	CASSQSGQDSSYNSPLHF
TRBJ1-4	.	.	17	TRBV18	TGTGCCAGCTCACGGGACACTACGACGGGAACTAATGAAAAACTGTTTTTT	CASSRDTTTGTNEKLFF
TRBJ2-5	once	TRBD2	15	TRBV28	TGTGCCAGCAGTTTAAGGCGGGGGGGCCAAGAGACCCAGTACTTC	CASSLRRGGQETQYF
TRBJ2-7	.	TRBD1	14	TRBV6-5	TGTGCCAGCAGGCCGGGACAGGGGACCTACGAGCAGTACTTC	CASRPGQGTYEQYF
TRBJ2-2	.	.	12	TRBV2	TGTGCCAGCACAGCGAACACCGGGGAGCTGTTTTTT	CASTANTGELFF
TRBJ1-2	.	TRBD1	15	TRBV28	TGTGCCAGCAGTTTCCGGGACAGGGAAGACTATGGCTACACCTTC	CASSFRDREDYGYTF
TRBJ2-5	few	TRBD2	15	TRBV6-5	TGTGCCAGCAGTCTCCTAGCGGGGGGGGTGGAGACCCAGTACTTC	CASSLLAGGVETQYF
TRBJ2-6	.	TRBD1	18	TRBV4-3	TGCGCCAGCACCCTTAGACAGGGGGTGATCTCTGGGGCCAGCGTCCTGACTTTC	CASTLRQGVISGASVLTF
TRBJ1-1	.	.	15	TRBV7-9	TGTGCCAGCAGCTCCGCCAGGGAATTGAACACTGAAGCTTTCTTT	CASSSARELNTEAFF
TRBJ2-4	.	TRBD2	16	TRBV29-1	TGCAGCGCCGAAACTCAGCGGGGGGCCTTAAGAAACATTCAGTACTTC	CSAETQRGALRNIQYF
TRBJ1-1	.	TRBD1	13	TRBV19	TGTGCCAGTAGTATCCGGAGGGACAGGGAAGCTTTCTTT	CASSIRRDREAFF
TRBJ2-1	.	TRBD2	16	TRBV14	TGTGCCAGCAGCCAAGTGCGACTAGCGGGGGGGCATGAGCAGTTCTTC	CASSQVRLAGGHEQFF
TRBJ2-3	.	.	15	TRBV9	TGTGCCAGCAGCGTAATCCCGTCGGGGGTAGATACGCAGTATTTT	CASSVIPSGVDTQYF
TRBJ2-7	.	.	12	TRBV28	TGTGCCAGCAGTTTGCTGGGCCGGGAGCAGTACTTC	CASSLLGREQYF
TRBJ2-7	.	.	14	TRBV6-1	TGTGCCAGCAGTGACAGGGTATTTTCCTACGAGCAGTACTTC	CASSDRVFSYEQYF
TRBJ2-2	once	.	15	TRBV6-5	TGTGCCAGCAGTGCGCCAGGGTCGAACACCGGGGAGCTGTTTTTT	CASSAPGSNTGELFF
TRBJ1-5	.	.	16	TRBV21-1	TGTGCCAGCAGCAACCGGGACAGTAATAGCAATCAGCCCCAGCATTTT	CASSNRDSNSNQPQHF
TRBJ1-2	.	TRBD1	16	TRBV23-1	TGCGCCAGCAGTCCACCCGGACAGGACGAGCCGGGTGGCTACACCTTC	CASSPPGQDEPGGYTF
TRBJ2-7	.	TRBD2	14	TRBV19	TGTGCCAGTAGACGGAGCGGGGGTCCCGGCGAGCAGTACTTC	CASRRSGGPGEQYF
TRBJ1-1	.	.	13	TRBV27	TGTGCCAGCAGTCGATATCCCGGGACTGAAGCTTTCTTT	CASSRYPGTEAFF
TRBJ2-7	.	TRBD1	15	TRBV6-6	TGTGCCAGCAGGCCAACCGGGACAGGGGTCTACGAGCAGTACTTC	CASRPTGTGVYEQYF
TRBJ2-3	.	.	15	TRBV13	TGTGCCAGCAGCTTGGGGGGGCGATTTACAGATACGCAGTATTTT	CASSLGGRFTDTQYF
TRBJ2-1	.	TRBD2	16	TRBV7-9	TGTGCCAGCAGCTTCCTTAGCGGGATTGGGTACAATGAGCAGTTCTTC	CASSFLSGIGYNEQFF
TRBJ2-1	.	TRBD1	15	TRBV7-3	TGTGCCAGCAGCTTTGGGACAGGGGGCTCGGATGAGCAGTTCTTC	CASSFGTGGSDEQFF
TRBJ1-6	.	TRBD1	15	TRBV7-8	TGTGCCAGCAGCTTACGCAGACAGGGGGATTCACCCCTCCACTTT	CASSLRRQGDSPLHF
TRBJ2-3	.	TRBD2	17	TRBV9	TGTGCCAGCAGCGTTGCACCGGGACTAGCGGGAAAAGATACGCAGTATTTT	CASSVAPGLAGKDTQYF
TRBJ1-5	.	TRBD1	14	TRBV28	TGTGCCAGCAAGGACAGGGCGTCCAATCAGCCCCAGCATTTT	CASKDRASNQPQHF
TRBJ1-6	.	TRBD1	16	TRBV5-1	TGCGCCAGCAGCCATCGGGACAGCACGTATAATTCACCCCTCCACTTT	CASSHRDSTYNSPLHF
TRBJ2-1	few	.	13	TRBV4-3	TGCGCCAGCAGCCAAGGACAGTACAATGAGCAGTTCTTC	CASSQGQYNEQFF